What follows describes a single TCR beta chain. The sample belongs to a study of T cell responses to AZD1222 COVID-19 vaccine. Repertoires were generated with immunoSEQ multiplex PCR, while TCRdb's copy carries only in-frame clones and drops some. This sample has around 67,000 clones, with approximately 83% found just once. Investigators merged groups given second doses at roughly 4 or roughly 12 weeks. The CDR3 is 12 residues long. Germline CDR1 MNHEY, CDR2 SMNVEV (reference sequence). V lost 5 bases and J 7 bases, leaving 12 bases between the germline ends. The receptor was isolated from an adult who received the AZD1222 COVID-19 vaccine. The rearrangement links TRBV27 to TRBJ2-7; perhaps TRBD2 as D (5 bases). Specimen: peripheral blood, collected 28 days after the second AZD1222 dose. CDR3 region: CASSLTRGEQYF. The CDR3 DNA sequence: TGTGCCAGCAGTCTGACACGAGGGGAGCAGTACTTC.